Listed below are T cell receptor beta chains from one sample, sequenced in a study of blood T cell repertoires in COVID-19. Measured with immunoSEQ multiplex PCR; TCRdb has only the in-frame clones, and not every one. The table records approximately 92,000 clones, around four fifths of them present only once. Material for sequencing was peripheral blood. Receptor source: a man in his fifties with acute or convalescent COVID-19. Each CDR3 is given with its conserved first and last residue. A D gene is named only where the DNA matches it firmly. Rows may omit the clone size; those that give it use once, few, many or a size class.

cdr3_aa cdr3_nt v_call d_call j_call clone_size
CAITPGLAGGSNEQFF TGTGCCATCACCCCGGGACTAGCGGGAGGGTCTAATGAGCAGTTCTTC TRBV10-3 TRBD2 TRBJ2-1 -
CASSQTTGIGVDSTDTQYF TGCGCCAGCAGCCAAACGACAGGGATTGGGGTTGATAGCACAGATACGCAGTATTTT TRBV5-1 TRBD1 TRBJ2-3 -
CASSVGAGVYNEQFF TGTGCCAGCAGCGTAGGGGCGGGAGTCTACAATGAGCAGTTCTTC TRBV9 TRBD2 TRBJ2-1 few
CSARESYEQYF TGCAGTGCTAGAGAGAGCTACGAGCAGTACTTC TRBV20-1 - TRBJ2-7 -
CASSSTPQGSQETQYF TGTGCCAGTAGTAGTACCCCACAGGGGTCCCAAGAGACCCAGTACTTC TRBV19 TRBD1 TRBJ2-5 -
CASSSDRSSYYLNTEAFF TGTGCCAGCAGCTCGGACAGGTCTTCGTACTACTTGAACACTGAAGCTTTCTTT TRBV11-2 TRBD1 TRBJ1-1 many
CASRGRDESKNIQYF TGTGCCAGCCGGGGAAGGGATGAGTCCAAAAACATTCAGTACTTC TRBV27 - TRBJ2-4 -
CASNVAGGTEAFF TGTGCCAGCAACGTCGCGGGGGGCACTGAAGCTTTCTTT TRBV5-8 - TRBJ1-1 -
CASSPDRVSYEQYF TGTGCCAGCAGCCCGGACAGGGTTTCCTACGAGCAGTACTTC TRBV7-2 TRBD1 TRBJ2-7 -
CATSDLFWAPCEQYF TGTGCCACCAGTGATTTGTTTTGGGCCCCTTGCGAGCAGTACTTC TRBV24-1 - TRBJ2-7 -
CASSFSGGTVSYEQYF TGCGCCAGCAGCTTTTCTGGCGGGACCGTTTCCTACGAGCAGTACTTC TRBV5-1 - TRBJ2-7 -
CAWSRQSANSPLHF TGTGCCTGGAGTAGACAGAGCGCTAATTCACCCCTCCACTTT TRBV30 - TRBJ1-6 -
CASSLAPGLAIGETQYF TGTGCCAGCAGCTTAGCCCCTGGGCTAGCGATAGGAGAGACCCAGTACTTC TRBV11-1 - TRBJ2-5 -
CSASGGTEAFF TGCAGTGCTAGTGGAGGTACTGAAGCTTTCTTT TRBV20-1 - TRBJ1-1 -
CASSAGTTNTEAFF TGTGCCAGTAGCGCCGGGACAACGAACACTGAAGCTTTCTTT TRBV19 - TRBJ1-1 -